The rows below give T cell receptor beta chains drawn from one sample of a study of T cell repertoires in cytomegalovirus infection. Their recognized antigens are unknown. TCRdb independently ran MiXCR on the reads; one entry per CDR3 protein. The sample holds a few hundred thousand distinct CDR3 sequences, 29% seen once. Sample: cultured PBMCs, taken from culture after CMV antigen stimulation. The receptor set was obtained from a human donor in good health (CMV status not recorded). Some clones in this sample may be carry-over from other donors' samples. Each CDR3 is given with its conserved first and last residue. The order of the fields is CDR3 length, V gene, J gene, D gene, clone size, CDR3 protein, CDR3 DNA. A D gene is named only where the DNA matches it firmly. A clone size is listed for some rows: how often the clone was seen (once, few, many), or a class if it is expanded.

14	TRBV9	TRBJ2-1	TRBD2	few	CASSAGTTNNEQFF	TGTGCCAGCAGCGCAGGGACTACAAACAATGAGCAGTTCTTC
15	TRBV19	TRBJ2-1	TRBD1	NA	CASSMPGTGDHEQFF	TGTGCCAGTAGTATGCCGGGGACAGGGGACCATGAGCAGTTCTTC
15	TRBV3-1	TRBJ2-2	NA	many	CASSTRSGTTGELFF	TGTGCCAGCAGCACCCGGAGCGGTACAACCGGGGAGCTGTTTTTT
13	TRBV20-1	TRBJ2-3	TRBD1	few	CSASDRAGDTQYF	TGCAGTGCTAGCGACAGGGCGGGAGATACGCAGTATTTT
16	TRBV29-1	TRBJ2-1	TRBD1	NA	CSVEGGQKYNYNEQFF	TGCAGCGTTGAAGGGGGACAGAAATACAACTACAATGAGCAGTTCTTC
19	TRBV11-2	TRBJ2-1	TRBD1	many	CASSLDFGGRDRVNNEQFF	TGTGCCAGCAGCTTAGATTTCGGGGGGCGGGACAGGGTTAACAATGAGCAGTTCTTC
17	TRBV5-1	TRBJ1-5	NA	NA	CASSLDTQGRGNQPQHF	TGCGCCAGCAGCTTGGACACACAGGGAAGGGGCAATCAGCCCCAGCATTTT
14	TRBV27	TRBJ2-7	TRBD1	NA	CASSFQDREDEQYF	TGTGCCAGCAGTTTCCAGGACAGGGAAGACGAGCAGTACTTC
15	TRBV12-3/TRBV12-4	TRBJ2-2	NA	NA	CASTSHNANTGELFF	TGTGCCAGCACTTCACATAACGCGAACACCGGGGAGCTGTTTTTT
13	TRBV20-1	TRBJ1-2	NA	NA	CSAGGPNNYGYTF	TGCAGTGCTGGCGGACCGAATAACTATGGCTACACCTTC
16	TRBV4-1	TRBJ1-3	NA	NA	CASSQEARGLRNTIYF	TGCGCCAGCAGCCAGGAAGCCCGGGGCCTGAGAAACACCATATATTTT
14	TRBV7-9	TRBJ1-1	NA	few	CASSFPYMNTEAFF	TGTGCCAGCAGCTTCCCGTACATGAACACTGAAGCTTTCTTT
16	TRBV5-4	TRBJ2-1	NA	NA	CASSFADGGFGNEQFF	TGTGCCAGCAGCTTTGCCGACGGGGGATTCGGCAATGAGCAGTTCTTC